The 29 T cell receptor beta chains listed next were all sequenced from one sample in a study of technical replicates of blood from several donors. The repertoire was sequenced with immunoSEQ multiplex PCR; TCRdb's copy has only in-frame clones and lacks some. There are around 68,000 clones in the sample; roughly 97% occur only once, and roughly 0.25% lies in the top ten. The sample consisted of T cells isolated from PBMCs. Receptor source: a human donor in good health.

The CDR3 bases are TGTGCCAGCAGCGATATTGGCAGGATCACTGAAGCTTTCTTT. Translation gives CASSDIGRITEAFF. J is TRBJ1-1 and V is TRBV11-2; D is ambiguous. The germline gives CDR1 SGHAT, CDR2 FQNNGV. This CDR3 has 14 amino acids. The ends were cut back, 5 bases at V and 4 bases at J, with 14 bases in the middle. The variable domain in full, completed from reference TRBV11-2 and TRBJ1-1, reads EAGVAQSPRYKIIEKRQSVAFWCNPISGHATLYWYQQILGQGPKLLIQFQNNGVVDDSQLPKDRFSAERLKGVDSTLKIQPAKLEDSAVYLCASSDIGRITEAFFGQGTRLTVV.

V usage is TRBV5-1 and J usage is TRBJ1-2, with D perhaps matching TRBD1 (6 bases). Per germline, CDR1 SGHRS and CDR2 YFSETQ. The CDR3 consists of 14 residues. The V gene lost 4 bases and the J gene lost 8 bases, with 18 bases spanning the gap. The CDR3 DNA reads TGCGCCAGCAGCCAACTTCAGGGGAACAAGGGCTACACCTTC. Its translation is CASSQLQGNKGYTF.

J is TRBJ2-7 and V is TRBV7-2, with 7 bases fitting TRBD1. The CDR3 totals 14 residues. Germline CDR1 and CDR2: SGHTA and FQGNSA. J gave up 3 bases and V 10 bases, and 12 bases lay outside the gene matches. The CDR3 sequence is CAIAPRDRDYEQYF. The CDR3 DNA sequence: TGTGCCATTGCACCTAGGGACAGAGACTACGAGCAGTACTTC.

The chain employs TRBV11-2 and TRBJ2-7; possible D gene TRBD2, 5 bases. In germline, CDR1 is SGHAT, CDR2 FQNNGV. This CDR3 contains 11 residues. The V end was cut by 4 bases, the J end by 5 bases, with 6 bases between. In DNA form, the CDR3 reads TGTGCCAGCAGCTGGCGGGACGAGCAGTACTTC. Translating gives CASSWRDEQYF.

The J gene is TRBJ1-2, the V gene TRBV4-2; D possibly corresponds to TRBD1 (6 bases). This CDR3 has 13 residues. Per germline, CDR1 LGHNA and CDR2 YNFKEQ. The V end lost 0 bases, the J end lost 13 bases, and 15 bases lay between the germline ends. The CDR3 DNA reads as TGTGCCAGCAGCCAAGAGGGTGACAGGCCGATCACCTTC. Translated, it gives CASSQEGDRPITF.

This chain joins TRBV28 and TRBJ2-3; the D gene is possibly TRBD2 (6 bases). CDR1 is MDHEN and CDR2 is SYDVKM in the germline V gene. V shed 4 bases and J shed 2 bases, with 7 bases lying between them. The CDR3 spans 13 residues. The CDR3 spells CASSSGDTDTQYF. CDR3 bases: TGTGCCAGCAGTTCGGGGGACACAGATACGCAGTATTTT.

CDR3 coding DNA: TGTGCCGGACTCTACAGAGCCACCGGGGAGCTGTTTTTT. This translates into CAGLYRATGELFF. V is TRBV28 and J is TRBJ2-2; TRBD2 might be the D (5 bases). Germline CDR1 MDHEN, CDR2 SYDVKM. This CDR3 has 13 residues. V shed 11 bases and J shed 4 bases, with 14 bases lying between them. The complete variable domain, with remaining parts taken from reference TRBV28 and TRBJ2-2, reads DVKVTQSSRYLVKRTGEKVFLECVQDMDHENMFWYRQDPGLGLRLIYFSYDVKMKEKGDIPEGYSVSREKKERFSLILESASTNQTSMYLCAGLYRATGELFFGEGSRLTVL.

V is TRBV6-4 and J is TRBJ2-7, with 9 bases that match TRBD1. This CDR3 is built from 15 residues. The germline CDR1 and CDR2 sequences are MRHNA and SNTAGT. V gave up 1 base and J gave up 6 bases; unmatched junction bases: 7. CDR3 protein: CASSDWGQGICEQYF. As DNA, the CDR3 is TGTGCCAGCAGTGACTGGGGACAGGGCATCTGCGAGCAGTACTTC.

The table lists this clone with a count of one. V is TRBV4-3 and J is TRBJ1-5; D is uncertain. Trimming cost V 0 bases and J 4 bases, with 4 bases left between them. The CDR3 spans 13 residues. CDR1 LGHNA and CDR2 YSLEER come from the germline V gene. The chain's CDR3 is CASSQESNQPQHF. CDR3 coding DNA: TGCGCCAGCAGCCAAGAATCGAATCAGCCCCAGCATTTT.

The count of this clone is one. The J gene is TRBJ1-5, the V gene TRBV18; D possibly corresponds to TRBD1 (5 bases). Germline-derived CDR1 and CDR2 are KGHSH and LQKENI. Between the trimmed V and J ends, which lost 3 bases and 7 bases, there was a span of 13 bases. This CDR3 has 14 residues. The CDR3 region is CASSPRGGDQPQHF. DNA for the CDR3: TGTGCCAGCTCACCGCGGGGGGGGGACCAGCCCCAGCATTTT.

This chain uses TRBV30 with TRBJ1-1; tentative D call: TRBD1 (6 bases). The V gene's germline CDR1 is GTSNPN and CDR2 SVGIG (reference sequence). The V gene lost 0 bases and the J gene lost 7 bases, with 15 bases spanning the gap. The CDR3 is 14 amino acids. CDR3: CAWSVGTGYGEAFF. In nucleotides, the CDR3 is TGTGCCTGGAGTGTTGGCACAGGGTATGGTGAAGCTTTCTTT.

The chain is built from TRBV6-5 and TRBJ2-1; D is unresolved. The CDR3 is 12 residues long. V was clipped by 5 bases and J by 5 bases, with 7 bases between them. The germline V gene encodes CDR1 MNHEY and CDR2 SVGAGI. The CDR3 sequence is CASSQLNNEQFF. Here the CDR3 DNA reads TGTGCCAGCAGTCAACTGAACAATGAGCAGTTCTTC.

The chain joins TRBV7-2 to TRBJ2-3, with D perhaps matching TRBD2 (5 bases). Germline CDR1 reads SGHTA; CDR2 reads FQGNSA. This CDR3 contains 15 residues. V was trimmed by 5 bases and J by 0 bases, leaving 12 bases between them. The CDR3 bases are TGTGCCAGCAGCCCGCTAGCTCCTAGCACAGATACGCAGTATTTT. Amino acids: CASSPLAPSTDTQYF. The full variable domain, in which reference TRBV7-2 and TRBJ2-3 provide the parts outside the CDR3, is GAGVSQSPSNKVTEKGKDVELRCDPISGHTALYWYRQSLGQGLEFLIYFQGNSAPDKSGLPSDRFSAERTGGSVSTLTIQRTQQEDSAVYLCASSPLAPSTDTQYFGPGTRLTVL.

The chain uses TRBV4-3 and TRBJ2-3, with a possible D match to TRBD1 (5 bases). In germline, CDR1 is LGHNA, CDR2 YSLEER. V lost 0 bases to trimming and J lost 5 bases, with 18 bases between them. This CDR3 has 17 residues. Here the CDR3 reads CASSQDPAGMRGDTQYF. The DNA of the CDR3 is TGCGCCAGCAGCCAAGATCCGGCAGGGATGCGCGGAGATACGCAGTATTTT.

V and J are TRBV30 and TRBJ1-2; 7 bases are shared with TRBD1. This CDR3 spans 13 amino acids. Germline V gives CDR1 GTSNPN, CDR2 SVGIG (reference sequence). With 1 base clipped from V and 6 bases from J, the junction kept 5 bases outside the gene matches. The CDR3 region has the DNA TGTGCCTGGAGTGGGGACAGTTACAATGGCTACACCTTC. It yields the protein CAWSGDSYNGYTF.

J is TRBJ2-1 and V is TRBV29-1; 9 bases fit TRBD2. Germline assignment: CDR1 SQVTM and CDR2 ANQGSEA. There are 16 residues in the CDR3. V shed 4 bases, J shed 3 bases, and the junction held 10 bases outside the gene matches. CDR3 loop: CSVGRREGLFYNEQFF. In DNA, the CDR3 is TGCAGCGTTGGGAGGCGGGAGGGCCTTTTCTACAATGAGCAGTTCTTC.

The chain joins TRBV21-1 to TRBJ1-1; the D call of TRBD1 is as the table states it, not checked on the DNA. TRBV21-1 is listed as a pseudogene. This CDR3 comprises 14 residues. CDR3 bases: TGTGCCAGCAGCAAAACAGTCCGACACACTGAAGCTTTCTTT. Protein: CASSKTVRHTEAFF.

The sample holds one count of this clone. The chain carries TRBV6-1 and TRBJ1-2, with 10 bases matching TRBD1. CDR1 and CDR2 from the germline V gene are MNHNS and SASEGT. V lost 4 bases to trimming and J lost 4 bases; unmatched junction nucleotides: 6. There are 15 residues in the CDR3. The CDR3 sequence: CASSGARDRGYGYTF. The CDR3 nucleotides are TGTGCCAGCAGTGGGGCCCGGGACAGGGGCTATGGCTACACCTTC.

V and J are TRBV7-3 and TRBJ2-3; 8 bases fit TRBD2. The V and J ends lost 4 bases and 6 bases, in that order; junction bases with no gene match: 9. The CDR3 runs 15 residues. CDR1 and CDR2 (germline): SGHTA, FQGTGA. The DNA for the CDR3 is TGTGCCAGCAGCTCCTCCCTAGCGGGCGGGGATACGCAGTATTTT. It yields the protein CASSSSLAGGDTQYF.

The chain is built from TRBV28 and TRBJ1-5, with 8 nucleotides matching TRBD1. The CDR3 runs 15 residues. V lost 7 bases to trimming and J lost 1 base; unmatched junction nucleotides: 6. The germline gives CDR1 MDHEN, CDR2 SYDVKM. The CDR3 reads CASTHRGRSNQPQHF. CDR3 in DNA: TGTGCCAGCACCCACAGGGGGAGGAGCAATCAGCCCCAGCATTTT.

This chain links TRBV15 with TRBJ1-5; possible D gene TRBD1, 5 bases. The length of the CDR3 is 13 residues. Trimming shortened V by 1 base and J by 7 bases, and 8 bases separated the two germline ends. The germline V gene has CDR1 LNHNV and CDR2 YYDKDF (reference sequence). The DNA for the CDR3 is TGTGCCACCAGCAGAGCAGGGAACCAGCCCCAGCATTTT. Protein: CATSRAGNQPQHF.

DNA for the CDR3: TGCGCCAGCAGTGACCCGGGACTTCCGAACACCGGGGAGCTGTTTTTT. This gives the protein CASSDPGLPNTGELFF. The chain employs TRBV10-2 and TRBJ2-2; tentative D call: TRBD2 (6 bases). The CDR3 length is 16 residues. Germline loops: CDR1 WSHSY, CDR2 SAAADI. V was trimmed by 3 bases and J by 0 bases, leaving 11 bases between them.

The CDR3 loop reads CASSPSGGYNEQFF. The CDR3 DNA reads as TGTGCCAGCTCACCCTCGGGAGGCTACAATGAGCAGTTCTTC. This sequence joins TRBV18 and TRBJ2-1; 7 nucleotides align to TRBD2. Germline V lookup: CDR1 KGHSH, CDR2 LQKENI. This CDR3 has 14 residues. Trimming took 3 bases from V and 3 from J; bases not matched to a gene: 2.

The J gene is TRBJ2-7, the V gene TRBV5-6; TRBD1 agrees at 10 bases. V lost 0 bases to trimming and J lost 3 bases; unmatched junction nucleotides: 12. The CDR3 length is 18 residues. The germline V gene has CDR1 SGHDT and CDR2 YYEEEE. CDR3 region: CASSLEIRDRGFHYEQYF. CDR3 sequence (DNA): TGTGCCAGCAGCTTGGAAATCCGGGACAGGGGATTCCACTACGAGCAGTACTTC. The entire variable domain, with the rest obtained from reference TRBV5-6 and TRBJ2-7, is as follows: DAGVTQSPTHLIKTRGQQVTLRCSPKSGHDTVSWYQQALGQGPQFIFQYYEEEERQRGNFPDRFSGHQFPNYSSELNVNALLLGDSALYLCASSLEIRDRGFHYEQYFGPGTRLTVT.

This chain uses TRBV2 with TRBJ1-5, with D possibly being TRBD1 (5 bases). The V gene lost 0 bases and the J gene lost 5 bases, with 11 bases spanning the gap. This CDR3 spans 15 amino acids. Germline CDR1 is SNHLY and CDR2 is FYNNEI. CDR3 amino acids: CASSEASGRDQPQHF. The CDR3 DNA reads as TGTGCCAGCAGTGAAGCATCAGGGCGAGATCAGCCCCAGCATTTT.

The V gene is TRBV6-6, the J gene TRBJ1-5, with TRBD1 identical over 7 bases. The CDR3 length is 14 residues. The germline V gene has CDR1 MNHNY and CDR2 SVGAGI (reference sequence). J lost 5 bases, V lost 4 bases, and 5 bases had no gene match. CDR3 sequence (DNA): TGTGCCAGCAGTTTCGACAGGGATTATCAGCCCCAGCATTTT. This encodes CASSFDRDYQPQHF.

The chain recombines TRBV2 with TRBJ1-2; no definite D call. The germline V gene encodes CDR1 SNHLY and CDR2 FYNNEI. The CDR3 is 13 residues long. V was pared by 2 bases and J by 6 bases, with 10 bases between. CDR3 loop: CASSETRAHGYTF. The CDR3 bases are TGTGCCAGCAGTGAAACTCGAGCTCATGGCTACACCTTC.

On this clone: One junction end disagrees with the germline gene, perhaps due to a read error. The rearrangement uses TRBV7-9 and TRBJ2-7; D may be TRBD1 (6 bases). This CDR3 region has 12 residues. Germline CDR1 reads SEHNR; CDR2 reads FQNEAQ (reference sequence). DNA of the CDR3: TGTGCCAGCAGCTTAGAGGTTTCGGACAGCTGCTTC. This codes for CASSLEVSDSCF.

CDR3 sequence reads: CASSRQEDYGYTF. CDR3 in DNA: TGTGCCAGCAGCCGTCAGGAGGACTATGGCTACACCTTC. This chain uses TRBV7-9 with TRBJ1-2; D is undetermined. Germline loops: CDR1 SEHNR, CDR2 FQNEAQ (reference sequence). The CDR3 has 13 amino acids. V lost 5 bases, J lost 3 bases, and 10 bases lay in between.